Presented here are 24 T cell receptor beta chains from one specimen sequenced in a study of prognosis after radiotherapy for stage I lung cancer. Two-round multiplex PCR on genomic DNA was the method by which TCR beta CDR3 was amplified. Primers (each specific to one TRBV or TRBJ gene) were used in first-round PCR. TCRdb independently ran MiXCR on the multiplex PCR reads; one entry per CDR3 protein. The table has some 38,000 distinct CDR3 sequences, roughly a quarter seen once. Here the sequenced sample was PBMCs, taken before or after stereotactic body radiation therapy (not recorded which). These receptors were collected from a donor aged 50 or older with non-small cell lung cancer.

This clonotype was seen ten or more times. The chain combines TRBV9 with TRBJ2-6; D unresolved. V was clipped by 0 bases and J by 0 bases, with 4 bases between them. The CDR3 covers 15 residues. Per the germline V gene, CDR1 is SGDLS and CDR2 is YYNGEE. The CDR3 loop reads CASSVVGSGANVLTF. CDR3 nucleotide sequence: TGTGCCAGCAGCGTAGTCGGCTCTGGGGCCAACGTCCTGACTTTC.

This clonotype was seen once. The chain couples TRBV5-4 to TRBJ1-5; tentatively, D is TRBD1 (6 bases). Germline-derived CDR1 and CDR2 are SGHNT and YYREEE (reference sequence). This CDR3 is 14 amino acids long. Trimming took off 2 bases at V and 3 bases at J, with 9 bases between the two ends. The CDR3 spells CASSFWGANQPQHF. The CDR3 coding sequence is TGTGCCAGCAGCTTTTGGGGGGCCAATCAGCCCCAGCATTTT.

This clonotype was detected many times. This sequence joins TRBV6-1 and TRBJ1-5; D gene unclear. CDR1 is MNHNS, CDR2 SASEGT, per germline. Trimming took 3 bases from V and 5 from J, leaving 11 bases between them. This CDR3 spans 14 amino acids. CDR3 sequence: CASSERRRDQPQHF. CDR3 DNA sequence: TGTGCCAGCAGTGAGAGGAGAAGGGATCAGCCCCAGCATTTT.

This clonotype was observed at least ten times. The CDR3 loop is CATGTSGFQETQYF. DNA of the CDR3: TGTGCCACCGGGACTAGCGGATTCCAAGAGACCCAGTACTTC. This sequence joins TRBV24-1 and TRBJ2-5; TRBD2 matches 11 bases. The J segment lost 1 base and the V segment lost 9 bases, leaving 3 bases of the junction unmatched. The V gene's germline CDR1 is KGHDR and CDR2 SFDVKD. The length of the CDR3 is 14 residues.

About this clonotype: This may be a read error, as it is one base from a much larger clone. The chain employs TRBV5-4 and TRBJ2-5; D unresolved. Trimming removed 1 base from V and 5 bases from J, with 18 bases in between. This CDR3 contains 16 residues. Germline CDR1 SGHNT, CDR2 YYREEE (reference sequence). CDR3 DNA sequence: TGTGCCAGCAGCTTGTTAGTCTCGGCTCGTGGTGAGACCCAGTACTTC. Amino acids: CASSLLVSARGETQYF.

Concerning this clonotype: This may stem from a read error, because a much larger clone lies one nucleotide away. CDR3 in DNA: TGTGCCAGCAGCCCAAGCTGGAGAGAGACCCAGTACTTC. It specifies CASSPSWRETQYF. The chain has TRBV6-1 and TRBJ2-5; D gene ambiguous. Trimming took off 6 bases at V and 4 bases at J, with 12 bases between the two ends. Germline CDR1 reads MNHNS; CDR2 reads SASEGT. This CDR3 contains 13 residues.

The chain employs TRBV6-2 or TRBV6-3 and TRBJ2-4; D is uncertain. The V gene's germline CDR1 is MNHEY and CDR2 SVGEGT. The germline V and J ends were trimmed by 5 bases and 5 bases, with 10 bases remaining between them. The CDR3 consists of 13 residues. CDR3 amino acids: CASSERVQNIQYF. For the CDR3, the DNA is TGTGCCAGCAGTGAAAGGGTTCAAAACATTCAGTACTTC.

Remarks on this clonotype: Since a far larger clone is one base different, this is likely a read error. The chain links TRBV6-4 to TRBJ2-1, with D possibly TRBD2 on 5 matching bases. The germline V gene encodes CDR1 MRHNA and CDR2 SNTAGT. The CDR3 totals 15 residues. Trimming took off 7 bases at V and 3 bases at J, with 16 bases between the two ends. In nucleotides, the CDR3 is TGTGCCAGCATCAAGCGCCGGGGAATCTACAATGAGCAGTTCTTC. It encodes CASIKRRGIYNEQFF.

In the case of this clonotype: A far larger clone is just one base off, so this is likely a read error. This chain joins TRBV7-2 and TRBJ2-4, with TRBD2 identical over 7 bases. Germline CDR1 reads SGHTA; CDR2 reads FQGNSA. The CDR3 extends over 15 amino acids. CDR3 in amino acids: CASRNRDYGGDEQSF. Written as DNA, the CDR3 is TGTGCCAGCAGGAACCGGGACTATGGAGGGGATGAGCAGTCCTTC.

Remarks on this clonotype: The germline gene is not matched at one end of the junction; a read error may be the cause. The V and J genes are TRBV20-1 and TRBJ2-7; 10 bases are a match to TRBD1. Germline loops: CDR1 DFQATT, CDR2 SNEGSKA (reference sequence). The CDR3 is 15 residues long. DNA for the CDR3: TGCAGTGCCTATCTGCCGCGACAGGGGGCCTACGAGCAGCACTTC. Its translation: CSAYLPRQGAYEQHF.

This clonotype appeared many times. The chain recombines TRBV12-3 or TRBV12-4 with TRBJ2-5; D is uncertain. The length of the CDR3 is 12 residues. With 6 bases removed from V and 5 bases from J, the gap between germline ends came to 10 bases. The CDR3 loop is CASRDLRETQYF. DNA for the CDR3: TGTGCCAGCAGGGACCTACGGGAGACCCAGTACTTC.

In regard to this clonotype: This could be a read error, since a much larger clone is one nucleotide away. The chain has TRBV18 and TRBJ2-1; D possibly corresponds to TRBD2 (5 bases). CDR3 size: 12 residues. Per the germline V gene, CDR1 is KGHSH and CDR2 is LQKENI. For the CDR3, the DNA is TGTGCCATCTCACCCGGGGAGAACGAGCAGTTCTTC. It codes for CAISPGENEQFF.

The table lists this clonotype with many counts. This rearrangement joins TRBV6-5 to TRBJ2-3; D might be TRBD2 (5 bases). The CDR3 extends over 18 amino acids. Germline CDR1 is MNHEY and CDR2 is SVGAGI. Trimming removed 2 bases at V and 0 bases at J, with 18 bases between. The CDR3 DNA reads TGTGCCAGCAGTTACCCCCGCCAAGGCGGGTCTAGCACAGATACGCAGTATTTT. Amino acids: CASSYPRQGGSSTDTQYF.

This clonotype was detected ten times or more. V and J are TRBV15 and TRBJ1-4; D remains ambiguous. Germline V gene data show CDR1 as LNHNV and CDR2 as YYDKDF (reference sequence). The CDR3 contains 16 residues. The V end was cut by 1 base, the J end by 0 bases, with 9 bases between. DNA for the CDR3: TGTGCCACCAGCAGAGCACGGGGTTCAACTAATGAAAAACTGTTTTTT. Protein product: CATSRARGSTNEKLFF.

Of note for this clonotype: The likely explanation is a read error, given a far larger clone one base away. V and J are TRBV12-3 or TRBV12-4 and TRBJ2-1; 10 nucleotides match TRBD2. The CDR3 is made up of 14 amino acids. The V segment lost 5 bases and the J segment 10 bases; nucleotides outside the gene matches: 8. The CDR3 sequence is CASSQGLASDEQFF. The DNA of the CDR3 is TGTGCCAGCAGTCAGGGACTAGCGAGCGACGAGCAGTTCTTC.

This clonotype has just one count. A far larger clone lies a single base away; this is likely a read error. The rearrangement links TRBV28 to TRBJ1-1; the match to TRBD1 covers 10 bases. Trimming cost V 10 bases and J 4 bases; bases outside gene matches: 9. Germline CDR1 reads MDHEN; CDR2 reads SYDVKM. CDR3 length equals 14 residues. The CDR3: CANNRQGAVTEAFF. The DNA for the CDR3 is TGTGCCAACAACCGACAGGGGGCTGTCACTGAAGCTTTCTTT.

This clonotype was seen repeatedly, ten times or more. The chain uses TRBV6-1 and TRBJ2-1; 9 nucleotides match TRBD1. After removal of 6 bases from V and 13 bases from J, the junction contained 16 bases not matched to a gene. Germline loops: CDR1 MNHNS, CDR2 SASEGT. This CDR3 is 15 amino acids long. The CDR3 spells CASRDTGGTGLGQFF. In DNA form, the CDR3 reads TGTGCCAGCAGGGATACTGGGGGGACAGGGTTAGGTCAGTTCTTC.

This clonotype was counted many times. The rearrangement uses TRBV29-1 and TRBJ1-1; D is unclear. Trimming left V 0 bases short and J 8 bases short, with 19 bases between. CDR1 is SQVTM and CDR2 is ANQGSEA in the germline V gene. This CDR3 spans 15 amino acids. As DNA, the CDR3 is TGCAGCGTTGAAGATTTGACCCACAGAAGCGGCGAAGCTTTCTTT. This encodes CSVEDLTHRSGEAFF.

On this clonotype itself: One junction end disagrees with the germline gene, perhaps due to a read error. This rearrangement joins TRBV5-1 to TRBJ2-1; no definite D call. The CDR3 totals 18 residues. Germline loops: CDR1 SGHRS, CDR2 YFSETQ. CDR3 residues: CASSLGNRLTSSYDEQFF. The CDR3 nucleotides read TGCGCCAGCAGCTTGGGTAATCGGCTGACGAGCTCCTACGATGAGCAGTTCTTC.

This clonotype was observed at least ten times. The V call is TRBV27, the J call TRBJ2-1, with D uncertain. Between the trimmed V and J ends, which lost 6 bases and 0 bases, there was a span of 12 bases. The V gene's germline CDR1 is MNHEY and CDR2 SMNVEV (reference sequence). The CDR3 contains 15 residues. Here the CDR3 reads CASRRAPSSYNEQFF. CDR3 coding DNA: TGTGCCAGCAGGAGAGCGCCCAGCTCCTACAATGAGCAGTTCTTC.

This clonotype was observed at least ten times. This chain uses TRBV9 with TRBJ1-2; D remains ambiguous. The ends were cut back, 4 bases at V and 3 bases at J, with 10 bases in the middle. The CDR3 is made up of 13 amino acids. The germline V gene encodes CDR1 SGDLS and CDR2 YYNGEE. The CDR3 sequence: CASSPRTDYGYTF. The CDR3 DNA follows: TGTGCCAGCAGCCCCCGGACGGACTATGGCTACACCTTC.

This clonotype appeared many times. This rearrangement joins TRBV6-1 to TRBJ2-2; 8 bases line up with TRBD1. The junction had 7 bases not matched to a gene; V was cut back by 5 bases and J by 5 bases. The CDR3 is 15 residues long. Per germline, CDR1 MNHNS and CDR2 SASEGT. For the CDR3, the DNA is TGTGCCAGCAGTCAAACAGGGGGAGGAACCGGGGAGCTGTTTTTT. Amino acid sequence: CASSQTGGGTGELFF.

As concerns this clonotype: An end of the junction differs from the germline gene, which may be a read error. V is TRBV12-3 or TRBV12-4 and J is TRBJ1-6; no firm D call. This CDR3 spans 14 amino acids. The CDR3 region has the DNA TGTGCCAGCAGACTCGCAGCGGGTAATTCACCACTCCACTTT. This translates into CASRLAAGNSPLHF.

As concerns this clonotype: A single base is all that separates this from a far larger clone, so a read error is likely. The genes are TRBV6-2 or TRBV6-3 and TRBJ2-2; D unclear. Germline assignment: CDR1 MNHEY and CDR2 SVGEGT. This CDR3 has 14 residues. V lost 8 bases and J lost 6, with 16 bases in between. The chain's CDR3 is CASGSAGPPGELFF. The CDR3 coding sequence is TGTGCCAGCGGTTCCGCAGGACCACCCGGGGAGCTGTTTTTT.